This note documents a single T cell receptor beta chain sequence. The data originate from a study of blood T cell repertoires in COVID-19. At the level of the study: Spain, Italy and the United States supplied samples that represented acute and convalescent COVID-19. PBMCs, B-cell-depleted T cells, or T cells provided the cDNA or gDNA that made up the material.

Looked up from germline, CDR1 is MGHDK and CDR2 is SYGVNS. The CDR3 consists of 16 residues. Trimming removed 3 bases at V and 6 bases at J, with 17 bases between. As originally analysed: Reference gene primer amplification in the assay estimated nucleated cell counts. Clones were sequenced by immunoSEQ multiplex PCR, and TCRdb holds only the in-frame ones, with some missing. That table is the source of V, J and clone size, and D and trimming were worked out from the DNA. The table includes about 100,000 clones, roughly 85% detected once. Sequenced: peripheral blood. The sequence came from a man in his 70s with active or convalescent COVID-19. The gene calls are TRBV25-1 and TRBJ2-2, with TRBD1 as a possible D gene (6 bases). CDR3 region: CASSDPTEQGSGELFF. The CDR3 nucleotides read TGTGCCAGCAGTGACCCAACGGAACAGGGTTCCGGGGAGCTGTTTTTT.